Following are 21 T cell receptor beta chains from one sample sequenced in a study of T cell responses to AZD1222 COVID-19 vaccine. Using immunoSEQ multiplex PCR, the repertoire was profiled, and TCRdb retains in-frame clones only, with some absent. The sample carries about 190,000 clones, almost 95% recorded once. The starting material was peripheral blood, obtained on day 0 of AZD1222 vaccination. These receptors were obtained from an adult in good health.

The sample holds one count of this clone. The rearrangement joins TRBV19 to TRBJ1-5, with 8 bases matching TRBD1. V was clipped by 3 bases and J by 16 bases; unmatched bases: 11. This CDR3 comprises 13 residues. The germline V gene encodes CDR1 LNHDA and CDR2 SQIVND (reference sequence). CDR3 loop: CASSIRDRFELHF. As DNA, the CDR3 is TGTGCCAGTAGTATCCGGGACAGGTTCGAGCTACATTTT.

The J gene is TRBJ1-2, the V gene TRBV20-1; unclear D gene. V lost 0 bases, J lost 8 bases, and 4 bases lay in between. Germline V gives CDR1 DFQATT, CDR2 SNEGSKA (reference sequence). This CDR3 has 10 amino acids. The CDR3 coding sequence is TGCAGTGCTAGAGATTGGGGCTACACCTTC. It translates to CSARDWGYTF.

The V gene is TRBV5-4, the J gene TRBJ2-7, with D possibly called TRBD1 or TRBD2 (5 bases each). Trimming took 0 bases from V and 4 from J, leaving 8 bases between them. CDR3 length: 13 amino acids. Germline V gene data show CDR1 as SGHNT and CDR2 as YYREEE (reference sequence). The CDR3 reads CASSLVGDYEQYF. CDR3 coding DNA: TGTGCCAGCAGCTTGGTGGGGGATTACGAGCAGTACTTC.

In DNA form, the CDR3 reads TGTGCCAGCAGTTCGCTGGGACCCCATTATGGCTACACCTTC. This codes for CASSSLGPHYGYTF. V and J are TRBV27 and TRBJ1-2; D is possibly TRBD1 (5 bases). Germline CDR1 and CDR2: MNHEY and SMNVEV (reference sequence). With 4 bases removed from V and 5 bases from J, the gap between germline ends came to 14 bases. The CDR3 runs 14 residues.

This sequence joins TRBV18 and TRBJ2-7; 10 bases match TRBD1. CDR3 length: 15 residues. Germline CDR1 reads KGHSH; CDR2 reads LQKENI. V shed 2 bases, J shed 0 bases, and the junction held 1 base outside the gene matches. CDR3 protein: CASSPWTGGSYEQYF. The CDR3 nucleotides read TGTGCCAGCTCACCATGGACAGGGGGCTCCTACGAGCAGTACTTC.

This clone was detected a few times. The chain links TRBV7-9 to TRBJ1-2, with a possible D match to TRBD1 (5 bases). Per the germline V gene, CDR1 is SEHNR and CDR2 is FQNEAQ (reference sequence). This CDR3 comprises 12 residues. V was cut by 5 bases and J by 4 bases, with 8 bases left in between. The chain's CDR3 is CASSRDFYGYTF. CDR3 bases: TGTGCCAGCAGCCGGGACTTCTATGGCTACACCTTC.

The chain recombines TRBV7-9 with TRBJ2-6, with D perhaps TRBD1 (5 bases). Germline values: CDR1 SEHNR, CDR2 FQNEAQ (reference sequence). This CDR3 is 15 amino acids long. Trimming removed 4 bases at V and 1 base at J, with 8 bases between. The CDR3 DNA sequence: TGTGCCAGCAGCTACCAGGGATCTGGGGCCAACGTCCTGACTTTC. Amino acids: CASSYQGSGANVLTF.

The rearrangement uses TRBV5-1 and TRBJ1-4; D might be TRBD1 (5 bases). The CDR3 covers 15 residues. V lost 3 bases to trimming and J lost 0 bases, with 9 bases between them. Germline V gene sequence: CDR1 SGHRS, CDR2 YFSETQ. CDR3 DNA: TGCGCCAGCAGCTACGGGACTGCAACTAATGAAAAACTGTTTTTT. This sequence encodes CASSYGTATNEKLFF.

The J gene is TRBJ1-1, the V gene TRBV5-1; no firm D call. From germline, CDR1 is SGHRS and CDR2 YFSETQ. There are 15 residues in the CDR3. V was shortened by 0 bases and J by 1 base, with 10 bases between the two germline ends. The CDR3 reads CASSLVPEKNTEAFF. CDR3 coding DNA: TGCGCCAGCAGCTTGGTTCCGGAAAAGAACACTGAAGCTTTCTTT. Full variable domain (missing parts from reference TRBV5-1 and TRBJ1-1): KAGVTQTPRYLIKTRGQQVTLSCSPISGHRSVSWYQQTPGQGLQFLFEYFSETQRNKGNFPGRFSGRQFSNSRSEMNVSTLELGDSALYLCASSLVPEKNTEAFFGQGTRLTVV.

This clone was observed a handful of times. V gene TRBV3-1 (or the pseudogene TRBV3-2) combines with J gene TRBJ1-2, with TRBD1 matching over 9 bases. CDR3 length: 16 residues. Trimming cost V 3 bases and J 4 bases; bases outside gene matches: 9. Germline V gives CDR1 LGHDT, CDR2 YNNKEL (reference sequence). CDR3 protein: CASSQLGTGSFYGYTF. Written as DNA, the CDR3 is TGTGCCAGCAGCCAGCTCGGGACAGGGAGCTTCTATGGCTACACCTTC.

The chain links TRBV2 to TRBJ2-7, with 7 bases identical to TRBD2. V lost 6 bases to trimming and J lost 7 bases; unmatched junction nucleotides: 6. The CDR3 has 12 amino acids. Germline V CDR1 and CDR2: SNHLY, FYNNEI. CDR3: CASRTVGGEQYF. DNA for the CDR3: TGTGCCAGCAGGACGGTGGGAGGGGAGCAGTACTTC.

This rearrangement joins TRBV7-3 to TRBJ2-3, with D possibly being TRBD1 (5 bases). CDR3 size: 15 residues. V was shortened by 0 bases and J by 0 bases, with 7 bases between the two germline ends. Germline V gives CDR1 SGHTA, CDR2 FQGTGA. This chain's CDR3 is CASSLTRASTDTQYF. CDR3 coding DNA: TGTGCCAGCAGCTTAACCAGGGCTAGCACAGATACGCAGTATTTT.

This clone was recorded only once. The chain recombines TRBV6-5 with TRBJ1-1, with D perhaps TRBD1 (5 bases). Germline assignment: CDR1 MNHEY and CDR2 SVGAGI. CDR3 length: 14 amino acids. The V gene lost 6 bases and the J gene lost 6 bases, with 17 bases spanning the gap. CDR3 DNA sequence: TGTGCCAGCAGCTCCGTTGGGGGTTTCGCTGAAGCTTTCTTT. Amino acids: CASSSVGGFAEAFF.

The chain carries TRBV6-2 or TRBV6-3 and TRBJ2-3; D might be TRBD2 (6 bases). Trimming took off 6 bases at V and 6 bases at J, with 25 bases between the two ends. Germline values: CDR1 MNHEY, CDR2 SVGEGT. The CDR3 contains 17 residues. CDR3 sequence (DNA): TGTGCCAGCAGCTTACTACCACACTCGGGGGTTGCCGATACGCAGTATTTT. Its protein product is CASSLLPHSGVADTQYF.

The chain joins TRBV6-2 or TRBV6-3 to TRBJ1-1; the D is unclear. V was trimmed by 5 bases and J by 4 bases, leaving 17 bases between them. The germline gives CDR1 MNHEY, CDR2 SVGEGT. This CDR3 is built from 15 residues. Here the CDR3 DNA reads TGTGCCAGCAGTACACAATCCTTCTGGGGCACTGAAGCTTTCTTT. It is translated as CASSTQSFWGTEAFF.

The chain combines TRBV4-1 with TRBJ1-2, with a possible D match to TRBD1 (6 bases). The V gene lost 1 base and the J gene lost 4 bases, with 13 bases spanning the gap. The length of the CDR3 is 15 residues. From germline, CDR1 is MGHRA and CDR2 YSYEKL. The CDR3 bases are TGCGCCAGCAGCCAAGTTCTCACAGGGCCCTATGGCTACACCTTC. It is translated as CASSQVLTGPYGYTF.

CDR3 loop: CASTLAVSTDTQYF. The CDR3 DNA is TGCGCCAGCACTCTTGCGGTGAGCACAGATACGCAGTATTTT. The chain employs TRBV4-1 and TRBJ2-3, with unresolved D. CDR3 length equals 14 residues. Germline V gene data show CDR1 as MGHRA and CDR2 as YSYEKL. V lost 7 bases and J lost 0, with 11 bases in between.

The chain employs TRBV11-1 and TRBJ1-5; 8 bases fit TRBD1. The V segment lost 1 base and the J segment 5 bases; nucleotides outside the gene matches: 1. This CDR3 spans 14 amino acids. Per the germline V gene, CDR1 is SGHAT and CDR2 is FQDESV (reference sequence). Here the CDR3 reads CASSLVQGDQPQHF. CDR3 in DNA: TGTGCCAGCAGCTTAGTACAGGGGGATCAGCCCCAGCATTTT.

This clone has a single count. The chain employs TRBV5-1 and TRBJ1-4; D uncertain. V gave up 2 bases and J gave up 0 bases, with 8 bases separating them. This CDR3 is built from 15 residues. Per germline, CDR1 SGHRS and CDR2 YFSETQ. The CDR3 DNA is TGCGCCAGCAGCTTTGGCAGACCAACTAATGAAAAACTGTTTTTT. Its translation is CASSFGRPTNEKLFF.

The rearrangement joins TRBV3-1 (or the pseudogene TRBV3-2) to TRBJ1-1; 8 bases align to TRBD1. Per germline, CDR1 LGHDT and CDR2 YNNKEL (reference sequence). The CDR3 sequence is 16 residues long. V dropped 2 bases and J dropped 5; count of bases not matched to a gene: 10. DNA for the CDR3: TGTGCCAGCAGCCAACCATTACAGGGGGGAGGTACTGAAGCTTTCTTT. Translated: CASSQPLQGGGTEAFF.

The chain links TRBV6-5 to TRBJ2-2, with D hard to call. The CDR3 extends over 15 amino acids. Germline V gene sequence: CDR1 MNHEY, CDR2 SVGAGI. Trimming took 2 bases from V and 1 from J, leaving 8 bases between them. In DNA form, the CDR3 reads TGTGCCAGCAGTTACGACCCGCTGAACACCGGGGAGCTGTTTTTT. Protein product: CASSYDPLNTGELFF.